Following are 29 T cell receptor beta chains from one sample sequenced in a study of tissue T cells after allogeneic stem cell transplantation (dated by TCRdb to the early 2020s). The library was built by means of the immunoSEQ multiplex PCR assay. This is the immuneACCESS table as TCRdb keeps it, with only in-frame sequences that have V and J called. A part of the clones is gone; compared with another copy, unresolved V genes explain less than half, and the rest is unexplained. The table for this sample lists 48,000 or so clones; roughly 73% of them were counted only once. Roughly 0.7% of the sample goes to the ten largest clones. The sample consisted of sorted cells pooled from one or two spleens. Source of these receptors: a pool of C57BL/6 mice in good health.

This clone has a handful of counts. Gene and germline names: mouse. From the germline J gene comes the end of the CDR3, since the read stops 1 residue before it. Other DNA sequences in this specimen translate into the identical CDR3. The rearrangement links TRBV1 to TRBJ1-4, with D hard to call. Deletions cut 0 bases from V and 2 bases from J, with 7 bases between. The germline CDR1 and CDR2 sequences are NSQYPW and LRSPGD (reference sequence). This CDR3 is built from 15 residues. CDR3 bases read: TGCACCTGCAGTGCAGACAGGACCTCCAACGAAAGATTATTT. The encoded protein is CTCSADRTSNERLF. In full, the CDR3 reads CTCSADRTSNERLFF.

Details on this clone: The genes and germline here are from mouse. Coverage ceases 1 residue before the CDR3 finishes, and the germline J gene fills in the end. The chain combines TRBV13-1 with TRBJ2-5; 8 bases align to TRBD2. Trimming took 0 bases from V and 7 from J; bases not matched to a gene: 7. CDR3 length equals 15 residues. Germline V lookup: CDR1 NSHNY, CDR2 SYGAGN. The sequenced part of the CDR3 DNA is TGTGCCAGCAGTGATGCCGGGGGGGCGCGAAACACCCAGTAC. Protein: CASSDAGGARNTQY. The whole CDR3 sequence is CASSDAGGARNTQYF.

As for this clone: The listed genes are named as in mouse. The read stops 1 residue short of the end of the CDR3; the missing end is completed from the germline J gene. V and J are TRBV3 and TRBJ2-3; 8 bases are a match to TRBD2. The germline CDR1 and CDR2 sequences are SNHLY and FYNGKV (reference sequence). CDR3 length equals 15 residues. Germline trimming cut 3 bases from V and 1 base from J; bases unmatched to any gene: 3. The chain's CDR3 is CASSFTGGGAETLYF. CDR3 bases read: TGTGCCAGCAGCTTCACTGGGGGAGGTGCAGAAACGCTGTAT.

Of note for this clone: Gene names follow the mouse nomenclature. The sequenced fragment ends 1 residue before the CDR3 boundary, so the rest is inferred from the germline J gene. This sequence joins TRBV31 and TRBJ2-5; D may be TRBD1 (7 bases). From germline, CDR1 is GKSSPN and CDR2 SITVG. The V and J ends lost 1 base and 6 bases respectively, with 8 bases between them. The CDR3 consists of 12 residues. The sequenced part of the CDR3 DNA is TGTGCCTGGAGTCAGGGGGCTGACACCCAGTAC. Translation: CAWSQGADTQY. The full CDR3 protein reads CAWSQGADTQYF.

This clone was seen more than once but under ten times. Gene names are mouse gene names. Read data end 1 residue before the CDR3 end; the end is taken from the germline J gene. The chain employs TRBV5 and TRBJ2-7, with 7 bases that match TRBD1. CDR1 is LGHNA and CDR2 is YNLKQL in the germline V gene (reference sequence). The CDR3 consists of 12 residues. V lost 4 bases to trimming and J lost 5 bases; unmatched junction nucleotides: 2. The CDR3 reads CASSPTGDEQYF. The DNA read from the CDR3 is TGTGCCAGCAGCCCTACAGGGGATGAACAGTAC.

With regard to this clone: Gene names are the mouse ones. The read terminates 1 residue ahead of where the CDR3 ends, so the germline J gene completes it. The chain recombines TRBV20 with TRBJ2-1; maybe TRBD1 (5 bases). The V gene's germline CDR1 is GFQATS and CDR2 STVNSAI. Trimming shortened V by 3 bases and J by 6 bases, and 6 bases separated the two germline ends. The CDR3 has 11 residues. CDR3 sequence: CGARGVAEQFF. CDR3 DNA (partial): TGTGGTGCTAGAGGGGTTGCTGAGCAGTTC.

This clone was seen more than once but under ten times. The gene names given are mouse names. Read sequence stops 1 residue before the CDR3 end, and the germline J gene provides the missing end. The chain joins TRBV2 to TRBJ2-7, with D uncertain. The CDR3 extends over 12 amino acids. V was pared by 0 bases and J by 8 bases, with 8 bases between. Germline CDR1 reads LGHNA; CDR2 reads YSYQKL. The CDR3 bases that were read are TGTGCCAGCAGCCAAGAAGCAGGCAAACAGTAC. Protein sequence: CASSQEAGKQY. From start to end, the CDR3 is CASSQEAGKQYF.

The sample holds a few counts of this clone. Germline and genes: mouse. The read falls 1 residue short of the CDR3 end, and the missing part is taken from the germline J gene. The chain recombines TRBV26 with TRBJ1-2, with D maybe TRBD1 (5 bases). From germline, CDR1 is KGHPV and CDR2 FQNQEV (reference sequence). Trimming left V 2 bases short and J 0 bases short, with 7 bases between. The CDR3 consists of 14 residues. The CDR3 bases that were read are TGTGCCAGCAGTCTGGACAGTGCAAACTCCGACTACACC. It specifies CASSLDSANSDYT. The whole CDR3 protein reads CASSLDSANSDYTF. Combining the CDR3 with reference TRBV26 and TRBJ1-2 gives the whole variable domain NSKVIQTPRYLVKGQGQKAKMRCIPEKGHPVVFWYQQNKNNEFKFLINFQNQEVLQQIDMTEKRFSAECPSNSPCSLEIQSSEAGDSALYLCASSLDSANSDYTFGSGTRLLVI.

For this clone: Mouse gene names and germline throughout. The read halts 1 residue ahead of the CDR3 end, with the missing end drawn from the germline J gene. J is TRBJ2-7 and V is TRBV31, with 11 bases matching TRBD2. The V and J ends lost 3 bases and 2 bases, in that order; junction bases with no gene match: 3. CDR3 length equals 14 residues. Germline CDR1 GKSSPN, CDR2 SITVG. The CDR3 DNA, read in part, is TGTGCCTGGAGCCGGGACTGGGGGACCTATGAACAGTAC. Encoded protein: CAWSRDWGTYEQY. The whole CDR3 sequence reads CAWSRDWGTYEQYF.

This clone appeared once. The listed genes are named as in mouse. Coverage ceases 1 residue before the CDR3 finishes, and the germline J gene fills in the end. V usage is TRBV2 and J usage is TRBJ1-6, with 9 nucleotides matching TRBD1. TRBJ1-6 qualifies as an ORF whose function is uncertain. This CDR3 has 14 residues. Germline lookup yields CDR1 LGHNA and CDR2 YSYQKL. J gave up 7 bases and V 2 bases, and 0 bases lay outside the gene matches. Partial CDR3 DNA: TGTGCCAGCAGCCAAACAGGGGGCAATTCGCCCCTCTAC. Its protein is CASSQTGGNSPLY. The full CDR3 protein reads CASSQTGGNSPLYF.

On this clone itself: The genes are named according to mouse. With the read ending 1 residue before the CDR3 end, the germline J gene is used to fill in that end. Other nucleotide sequences in the sample specify the same CDR3. This chain joins TRBV5 and TRBJ1-1; D call uncertain. The CDR3 length is 12 residues. Per the germline V gene, CDR1 is LGHNA and CDR2 is YNLKQL (reference sequence). The V gene lost 0 bases and the J gene lost 5 bases, with 4 bases spanning the gap. CDR3 region: CASSQERTEVFF. The part of the CDR3 DNA that was read is TGTGCCAGCAGCCAAGAGAGGACAGAAGTCTTC.

With respect to this clone: Gene names denote mouse genes. The sequence runs out 1 residue before the end of the CDR3; the remainder is reconstructed from the germline J gene. The genes are TRBV26 and TRBJ1-3, with D perhaps TRBD1 (6 bases). V was clipped by 2 bases and J by 3 bases, with 8 bases between them. The CDR3 runs 14 residues. Germline loops: CDR1 KGHPV, CDR2 FQNQEV (reference sequence). CDR3 bases read: TGTGCCAGCAGTCTGCCCAGGGGTGGAAATACGCTCTAT. It codes for CASSLPRGGNTLY. The full CDR3 sequence reads CASSLPRGGNTLYF. Using reference TRBV26 and TRBJ1-3 for the parts outside the CDR3, the full variable domain is NSKVIQTPRYLVKGQGQKAKMRCIPEKGHPVVFWYQQNKNNEFKFLINFQNQEVLQQIDMTEKRFSAECPSNSPCSLEIQSSEAGDSALYLCASSLPRGGNTLYFGEGSRLIVV.

Notes on this clone: Mouse germline and gene names are used. Read coverage stops 1 residue before the CDR3 terminus; the germline J gene supplies the remainder. This sample also contains other DNA sequences that code for the same CDR3. The chain couples TRBV5 to TRBJ1-4, with TRBD1 as a possible D gene (5 bases). The CDR3 runs to 14 residues. V lost 0 bases to trimming and J lost 6 bases, with 8 bases between them. CDR1 and CDR2 from the germline V gene are LGHNA and YNLKQL (reference sequence). CDR3 sequence reads: CASSQDRGDERLFF. Partial CDR3 DNA: TGTGCCAGCAGCCAAGATCGGGGGGACGAAAGATTATTT.

A remark on this clone: The gene names here belong to mouse. The CDR3 is cut off 1 residue early in the read; its end comes from the germline J gene. V and J are TRBV13-3 and TRBJ1-6, with 7 nucleotides matching TRBD1. TRBJ1-6 is treated as an ORF (open reading frame) with a function not yet certain. The CDR3 is made up of 15 amino acids. Germline lookup yields CDR1 NNHDY and CDR2 SYVADS. V lost 0 bases, J lost 5 bases, and 2 bases stayed unmatched. The CDR3 DNA, read in part, is TGTGCCAGCAGTGATGAGGGACAGCATAATTCGCCCCTCTAC. It specifies CASSDEGQHNSPLY. The complete CDR3 protein is CASSDEGQHNSPLYF.

There are a few counts of this clone. Any gene name here is a mouse gene name. The CDR3 goes on 1 residue after the read ends, and that part is filled in from the germline J gene. The chain has TRBV15 and TRBJ2-3, with D possibly TRBD2 on 6 matching bases. CDR3 length equals 13 residues. V gave up 4 bases and J gave up 2 bases, with 7 bases separating them. Germline V CDR1 and CDR2: SGHND, FRSKSL. Partial CDR3 DNA: TGTGCCAGCAGTTGGGACTTTGCAGAAACGCTGTAT. Translating it yields CASSWDFAETLY. The CDR3, in full, reads CASSWDFAETLYF. The full variable domain, completed using reference TRBV15 and TRBJ2-3, is DAGVTQTPRHEVAEKGQTIILKCEPVSGHNDLFWYRQTKIQGLELLSYFRSKSLMEDGGAFKDRFKAEMLNSSFSTLKIQPTEPKDSAVYLCASSWDFAETLYFGSGTRLTVL.

Concerning this clone: Genes and germline come from the mouse. The DNA ends 1 residue before the CDR3 does, and the rest of the CDR3 is filled in from the germline J gene. V and J are TRBV2 and TRBJ2-2, with D possibly TRBD1 on 6 matching bases. Trimming shortened V by 2 bases and J by 8 bases, and 9 bases separated the two germline ends. This CDR3 comprises 13 residues. Germline assignment: CDR1 LGHNA and CDR2 YSYQKL. The covered CDR3 bases are TGTGCCAGCAGCCAACGCGGGACAGGGCAGCTCTAC. Protein product: CASSQRGTGQLY. The full CDR3 sequence reads CASSQRGTGQLYF.

On this clone: Genes and germline are mouse. Sequencing ends 1 residue short of the CDR3 end; the germline J gene provides the rest. The V call is TRBV17, the J call TRBJ1-3; 7 nucleotides agree with TRBD1. CDR1 MNHDT and CDR2 YYDKIL come from the germline V gene. V was clipped by 0 bases and J by 0 bases; unmatched bases: 2. This CDR3 spans 16 amino acids. CDR3: CASSREGQSSGNTLYF. CDR3 bases read: TGTGCTAGCAGTAGAGAGGGACAGAGTTCTGGAAATACGCTCTAT.

About this clone itself: Gene names and germline match the mouse. Sequencing ends 1 residue short of the CDR3 end; the germline J gene provides the rest. The chain combines TRBV26 with TRBJ2-7; TRBD1 or TRBD2 may be the D gene (5 bases each). Germline V gives CDR1 KGHPV, CDR2 FQNQEV (reference sequence). The length of the CDR3 is 12 residues. The ends were cut back, 0 bases at V and 7 bases at J, with 7 bases in the middle. The covered CDR3 bases are TGTGCCAGCAGTCTGTCTGGGGACGAACAGTAC. Translating it yields CASSLSGDEQY. The whole CDR3 sequence is CASSLSGDEQYF.

As to this clone: The genes and germline here are from mouse. The DNA ends 1 residue before the CDR3 does, and the rest of the CDR3 is filled in from the germline J gene. The rearrangement links TRBV2 to TRBJ2-7; TRBD2 agrees at 9 bases. Germline V lookup: CDR1 LGHNA, CDR2 YSYQKL. Germline trimming cut 1 base from V and 5 bases from J; bases unmatched to any gene: 6. The CDR3 spans 15 residues. This chain's CDR3 is CASSQGWGGADEQYF. The sequenced part of the CDR3 DNA is TGTGCCAGCAGCCAAGGATGGGGGGGCGCGGATGAACAGTAC.

As regards this clone: The gene names given are mouse names. CDR3: CASGDGTVYEQYF. The sequenced CDR3 bases are TGTGCCAGCGGTGATGGGACTGTCTATGAACAGTAC. The gene calls are TRBV13-2 and TRBJ2-7; D may be TRBD2 (6 bases). The CDR3 is cut off 1 residue early in the read; its end comes from the germline J gene. CDR1 and CDR2 from the germline V gene are NNHNN and SYGAGS (reference sequence). The CDR3 contains 13 residues. With 0 bases removed from V and 3 bases from J, the gap between germline ends came to 7 bases.

A word on this clone: Germline and genes here are mouse. The read finishes 1 residue shy of the CDR3 end, and the germline J gene is used to complete it. The chain recombines TRBV12-1 with TRBJ2-1; 9 positions match TRBD2. V shed 1 base, J shed 7 bases, and the junction held 4 bases outside the gene matches. The germline CDR1 and CDR2 sequences are SGHSN and HYEKVE. The CDR3 covers 14 residues. The CDR3 loop reads CASSLLGGGAEQFF. Incomplete CDR3 DNA: TGTGCCAGCTCTCTGCTGGGGGGGGGAGCTGAGCAGTTC. The full variable domain, with the rest looked up from reference TRBV12-1 and TRBJ2-1, is DSGVVQSPRHIIKEKGGRSVLTCIPISGHSNVVWYQQTLGKELKFLIQHYEKVERDKGFLPSRFSVQQFDDYHSEMNMSALELEDSAMYFCASSLLGGGAEQFFGPGTRLTVL.

As regards this clone: Germline and genes here are mouse. The read is 1 residue too short to cover the CDR3 end, so that end is filled in from the germline J gene. The chain joins TRBV13-3 to TRBJ2-5; no reliable D call. V lost 3 bases and J lost 0, with 5 bases in between. Germline V gene sequence: CDR1 NNHDY, CDR2 SYVADS. The length of the CDR3 is 13 residues. The CDR3 spells CASSGQNQDTQYF. The covered CDR3 bases are TGTGCCAGCAGTGGACAAAACCAAGACACCCAGTAC.

As regards this clone: The listed genes are named as in mouse. The read terminates 1 residue before the CDR3 end, so the remaining end is supplied by the germline J gene. The chain links TRBV3 to TRBJ2-3, with 9 bases that match TRBD2. The CDR3 is made up of 16 amino acids. Germline CDR1 is SNHLY and CDR2 is FYNGKV (reference sequence). Trimming took 3 bases from V and 0 from J; bases not matched to a gene: 4. CDR3 sequence reads: CASSFTGGPSAETLYF. CDR3 bases read: TGTGCCAGCAGCTTCACTGGGGGGCCTAGTGCAGAAACGCTGTAT.

Turning to this clone: Genes and germline are mouse. Coverage ceases 1 residue before the CDR3 finishes, and the germline J gene fills in the end. V gene TRBV26 combines with J gene TRBJ2-1; 7 nucleotides agree with TRBD2. Germline V gives CDR1 KGHPV, CDR2 FQNQEV (reference sequence). The ends lost 6 bases at V and 3 bases at J; junction bases unmatched: 5. This CDR3 has 14 amino acids. The CDR3 spells CASRLWGFYAEQFF. The covered CDR3 bases are TGTGCCAGCAGGCTCTGGGGGTTCTATGCTGAGCAGTTC.

The table lists this clone with a few counts. The listed genes are named as in mouse. The read is 1 residue too short to cover the CDR3 end, so that end is filled in from the germline J gene. J is TRBJ2-7 and V is TRBV3; D perhaps matches TRBD1 (6 bases). The CDR3 sequence is 11 residues long. Germline V gene data show CDR1 as SNHLY and CDR2 as FYNGKV (reference sequence). The V end was cut by 4 bases, the J end by 6 bases, with 7 bases between. The sequenced part of the CDR3 DNA is TGTGCCAGCAGCTCAGGGGTTGAACAGTAC. This translates into CASSSGVEQY. The CDR3, in full, reads CASSSGVEQYF.

This clone was counted only a few times. Mouse gene names apply. The read terminates 1 residue ahead of where the CDR3 ends, so the germline J gene completes it. V usage is TRBV4 and J usage is TRBJ2-7, with D perhaps matching TRBD1 or TRBD2 (5 bases each). The germline V gene has CDR1 LGHDT and CDR2 YNNKQL (reference sequence). V was trimmed by 5 bases and J by 2 bases, leaving 10 bases between them. The CDR3 has 13 residues. The CDR3 reads CASSESGAYEQYF. The part of the CDR3 DNA that was read is TGTGCCAGCAGCGAATCGGGGGCCTATGAACAGTAC.

Remarks on this clone: Mouse germline and gene names are used. The read stops 1 residue short of the end of the CDR3; the missing end is completed from the germline J gene. The same CDR3 can be traced to other DNA sequences in this sample. The chain employs TRBV20 and TRBJ1-6, with 7 bases lining up with TRBD1. TRBJ1-6 is known as an ORF, though its function is uncertain. J was trimmed by 0 bases and V by 6 bases; bases with no gene match: 5. Germline V gene lookup returns CDR1 GFQATS and CDR2 STVNSAI. The CDR3 consists of 15 residues. CDR3 sequence: CGAGQGDSYNSPLYF. The DNA read from the CDR3 is TGTGGTGCCGGGCAGGGGGATTCCTATAATTCGCCCCTCTAC.

With regard to this clone: The gene names given are mouse names. The CDR3 end lies 1 residue beyond the end of the read and is filled in from the germline J gene. The chain recombines TRBV3 with TRBJ1-1, with 7 nucleotides matching TRBD1. The length of the CDR3 is 13 residues. Germline V lookup: CDR1 SNHLY, CDR2 FYNGKV (reference sequence). J was trimmed by 2 bases and V by 5 bases; bases with no gene match: 2. This chain's CDR3 is CASSRQGNTEVFF. The CDR3 DNA, read in part, is TGTGCCAGCAGCCGACAGGGCAACACAGAAGTCTTC.

About this clone itself: Genes here carry mouse names. The read terminates 1 residue before the CDR3 end, so the remaining end is supplied by the germline J gene. The J gene is TRBJ2-2, the V gene TRBV31; 9 bases are shared with TRBD1. Germline V CDR1 and CDR2: GKSSPN, SITVG. CDR3 size: 16 residues. V shed 3 bases, J shed 0 bases, and the junction held 5 bases outside the gene matches. CDR3 DNA, as far as it was read: TGTGCCTGGAGCCGTGACAGGGGGGCAAACACCGGGCAGCTCTAC. Protein: CAWSRDRGANTGQLY. The entire CDR3 sequence reads CAWSRDRGANTGQLYF.